The 10 T cell receptor beta chains reported below all come from one sample, sequenced in a study of blood T cells in healthy people across ages (dated by TCRdb to 2014 to 2015). The protocol used for the library was 5' RACE. The sequencing machine was an Illumina HiSeq 2500. A second roughly 6 to 12 cycle PCR used a sample-barcoded 5' primer and a J-beta primer mix. TCRdb trimmed the raw reads at Q25, called clones with MiXCR and kept productive beta chains. Identical CDR3 protein sequences are pooled into one entry, listed with their most common genes and DNA. In all, the sample holds hundreds of thousands of distinct CDR3 sequences, and approximately 65% of those were seen once. In total, the top ten clones hold roughly a quarter of the sample. What was sequenced was blood. These receptors were collected from a man aged 30-40 years in good health.

This clonotype was recorded only once. The chain is built from TRBV7-8 and TRBJ2-7, with 7 nucleotides matching TRBD1. V lost 5 bases, J lost 5 bases, and 9 bases stayed unmatched. Germline lookup yields CDR1 SGHVS and CDR2 FQNEAQ. CDR3 length: 14 amino acids. In nucleotides, the CDR3 is TGTGCCAGCAGCCTGGGACAGAGAGTGAACGAGCAGTACTTC. This codes for CASSLGQRVNEQYF.

The V gene is TRBV10-3, the J gene TRBJ2-4, with 10 nucleotides matching TRBD1. The length of the CDR3 is 15 residues. Germline V gene lookup returns CDR1 ENHRY and CDR2 SYGVKD. V lost 7 bases to trimming and J lost 13 bases; unmatched junction nucleotides: 16. In DNA form, the CDR3 reads TGTGCCATCACCGTCACATCGACAGGGGGCAGGGAGCAGTACTTC. The encoded protein is CAITVTSTGGREQYF.

The chain carries TRBV3-1 and TRBJ2-3, with TRBD2 matching over 10 bases. There are 15 residues in the CDR3. Per the germline V gene, CDR1 is LGHDT and CDR2 is YNNKEL (reference sequence). The V and J ends lost 1 base and 6 bases, in that order; junction bases with no gene match: 4. The CDR3 DNA sequence: TGTGCCAGCAGCCAAGCCAGCGGGGGGGTGGATACGCAGTATTTT. Its protein product is CASSQASGGVDTQYF.

The rearrangement uses TRBV29-1 and TRBJ2-3; D is perhaps TRBD2 (6 bases). Germline values: CDR1 SQVTM, CDR2 ANQGSEA. V lost 4 bases to trimming and J lost 2 bases, with 13 bases between them. The CDR3 runs to 14 residues. This chain's CDR3 is CSVAGRGYTDTQYF. Written as DNA, the CDR3 is TGCAGCGTTGCTGGGCGGGGATACACAGATACGCAGTATTTT.

The V call is TRBV29-1, the J call TRBJ2-7; the D is unclear. The CDR3 is 13 residues long. Germline V CDR1 and CDR2: SQVTM, ANQGSEA. Deletions cut 4 bases from V and 5 bases from J, with 15 bases between. CDR3 amino acids: CSVGEIGFHEQYF. The CDR3 bases are TGCAGCGTTGGGGAAATCGGGTTCCACGAGCAGTACTTC.

This clonotype has only one observation. The DNA for the CDR3 is TGTGCCAGCAGCTTAGTTAATAGGCCGTTTGATGGCTACACCTTC. This encodes CASSLVNRPFDGYTF. The chain uses TRBV11-2 and TRBJ1-2; D gene ambiguous. The CDR3 spans 15 residues. Germline lookup yields CDR1 SGHAT and CDR2 FQNNGV. Trimming stripped 1 base from V and 6 bases from J, with 15 bases between.

This rearrangement joins TRBV29-1 to TRBJ1-5; tentatively, D is TRBD1 (5 bases). Between the trimmed V and J ends, which lost 4 bases and 3 bases, there was a span of 13 bases. CDR3 length equals 14 residues. From germline, CDR1 is SQVTM and CDR2 ANQGSEA. CDR3 amino acids: CSVAPAGSNQPQHF. CDR3 DNA: TGCAGCGTTGCTCCGGCAGGGTCCAATCAGCCCCAGCATTTT.

The chain couples TRBV12-3 or TRBV12-4 to TRBJ2-5; 7 bases map to TRBD1. V shed 4 bases and J 1 base; nucleotides not matched to a gene: 15. The CDR3 loop spans 18 amino acids. The chain's CDR3 is CASSYWRTGEGSQETQYF. The CDR3 DNA follows: TGTGCCAGCAGTTACTGGCGGACAGGAGAAGGATCCCAAGAGACCCAGTACTTC.

The chain carries TRBV5-1 and TRBJ1-2; the D gene is possibly TRBD1 (5 bases). Germline V gene sequence: CDR1 SGHRS, CDR2 YFSETQ. Trimming cost V 4 bases and J 5 bases, with 15 bases left between them. CDR3 length equals 14 residues. The CDR3 bases are TGCGCCAGCAGCGACACAGGATCCGATTATGGCTACACCTTC. This translates into CASSDTGSDYGYTF.

The chain joins TRBV4-1 to TRBJ2-1; D ambiguous. CDR1 and CDR2 (germline): MGHRA, YSYEKL. Between the trimmed V and J ends, which lost 1 base and 5 bases, there was a span of 12 bases. This CDR3 region has 15 residues. The CDR3 is CASSQGAGENNEQFF. The CDR3 DNA reads TGCGCCAGCAGCCAAGGAGCTGGGGAAAACAATGAGCAGTTCTTC.